This T cell receptor beta chain was recovered during a study of chemoradiotherapy in HPV16-positive cancers. The study, taken as a whole, reports: Candidate HPV-specific clones and E7-related TCR motifs grew in tumor during treatment. In HPV16-positive patients, HPV-responsive T-cell expansion tracked better recurrence-free survival.

Comments on this clone: The antigen remains unidentified.

Libraries were prepared by immunoSEQ multiplex PCR; TCRdb keeps only in-frame clonotypes and omits some of them. The table includes roughly 10,000 clones, 84% detected once. Samples were taken several times over chemoradiotherapy. Between the trimmed V and J ends, which lost 2 bases and 3 bases, there was a span of 11 bases. CDR1 is LNHDA and CDR2 is SQIVND in the germline V gene (reference sequence). The length of the CDR3 is 15 residues. The source of this sequence is a human donor with HPV-associated anogenital cancer. The sample here was blood, taken from a patient who underwent chemoradiotherapy. V gene TRBV19 combines with J gene TRBJ1-5; possible D gene TRBD1, 6 bases. CDR3 coding DNA: TGTGCCAGTAGTATATTCGGGACAACCAATCAGCCCCAGCATTTT. As protein: CASSIFGTTNQPQHF.